Here is one TCR beta chain with its context. The V segment lost 4 bases and the J segment 5 bases; nucleotides outside the gene matches: 7. Germline V gene lookup returns CDR1 MNHEY and CDR2 SVGAGI. The CDR3 has 15 amino acids. This specimen belongs to a study of technical replicates of blood from a few donors. Sequenced by immunoSEQ multiplex PCR; TCRdb stores in-frame clones only, minus some. This sample has about 82,000 clones; 96% occur once, and the top ten carry 0.37%. The sequencing sample was made of T cells isolated from PBMCs. V and J are TRBV6-5 and TRBJ1-2, with 10 bases that match TRBD1. This TCR came from a human donor in good health. CDR3 sequence (DNA): TGTGCCAGCAGTTCCCCCCGACAGGGGGCTTATGGCTACACCTTC. It yields the protein CASSSPRQGAYGYTF.